This T cell receptor (beta chain) was profiled in a study of T-cell memory formation after mild COVID-19. Germline V gene lookup returns CDR1 LGHNA and CDR2 YNFKEQ. Losses at the gene ends were 5 bases for V and 8 bases for J; bases not matched to a gene: 15. The CDR3 is 16 residues long. TCRdb re-called the 5' RACE reads with MiXCR, one entry per CDR3 protein. The table records 550,000 to 650,000 distinct CDR3 sequences, 17% of them present only once. This clonotype has only a few counts. Sequencing used PBMCs or a T cell subset sorted from them (not recorded which). V and J are TRBV4-2 and TRBJ2-4, with 7 bases fitting TRBD2. This sequence was found in an adult woman who had mild COVID-19 (a few samples of this study predate the infection). Cell type and time point are not known. The CDR3 sequence: CASSYGTKGSQDIQYF. DNA of the CDR3: TGTGCCAGCAGCTACGGGACTAAAGGGTCTCAGGACATTCAGTACTTC.